One sample yielded the 20 T cell receptor beta chains listed below, sequenced in a study of T-cell memory formation after mild COVID-19. TCRdb recomputed calls from the 5' RACE reads with MiXCR, one row per CDR3 protein. The data show roughly 450,000 distinct CDR3 sequences, around a sixth seen once. Sequencing was carried out using PBMCs or a T cell subset sorted from them (not recorded which). These receptors originate from an adult woman who had mild COVID-19 (a few samples of this study predate the infection). Cell type and time point are not known.

This clonotype has a handful of counts. V and J are TRBV6-1 and TRBJ2-1; TRBD2 aligns across 7 bases. Trimming at V came to 10 bases and at J to 3 bases, leaving 18 bases not matched to a gene. This CDR3 comprises 17 residues. The germline CDR1 and CDR2 sequences are MNHNS and SASEGT. The CDR3 nucleotides read TGTGCCATCACCAACCCCCACGGCGGGGGTAGCTACAATGAGCAGTTCTTC. The encoded protein is CAITNPHGGGSYNEQFF.

This clonotype came up a few times. The chain is built from TRBV27 and TRBJ2-7, with 9 bases matching TRBD1. The V gene end was trimmed by 6 bases and the J gene end by 2 bases; junction bases not matched to a gene: 5. Germline values: CDR1 MNHEY, CDR2 SMNVEV (reference sequence). This CDR3 has 14 amino acids. For the CDR3, the DNA is TGTGCCAGCAGCCCCGGGGACAGGGCCTACGAGCAGTACTTC. Translation: CASSPGDRAYEQYF.

This clonotype was counted between two and nine times. V usage is TRBV10-3 and J usage is TRBJ2-7, with TRBD2 identical over 8 bases. This CDR3 spans 16 amino acids. The V gene end was trimmed by 0 bases and the J gene end by 4 bases; junction bases not matched to a gene: 8. From germline, CDR1 is ENHRY and CDR2 SYGVKD. The CDR3 loop reads CAISESITSGPYEQYF. In nucleotides, the CDR3 is TGTGCCATCAGTGAGTCGATAACTAGCGGACCTTACGAGCAGTACTTC.

The V call is TRBV7-9, the J call TRBJ2-3; 9 bases fit TRBD2. The germline V gene has CDR1 SEHNR and CDR2 FQNEAQ (reference sequence). V dropped 8 bases and J dropped 3; count of bases not matched to a gene: 15. This CDR3 region has 17 residues. The CDR3 reads CASHTSFKREETDTQYF. As DNA, the CDR3 is TGTGCCAGCCATACCTCCTTTAAGCGGGAGGAAACAGATACGCAGTATTTT.

This clonotype was recorded a few times. The chain combines TRBV27 with TRBJ1-1; TRBD1 agrees at 8 bases. Germline-derived CDR1 and CDR2 are MNHEY and SMNVEV (reference sequence). This CDR3 spans 18 amino acids. V was clipped by 0 bases and J by 0 bases; unmatched bases: 9. CDR3 loop: CASSLSLGQGGLNTEAFF. DNA for the CDR3: TGTGCCAGCAGTTTATCCCTCGGACAGGGAGGGTTGAACACTGAAGCTTTCTTT.

This clonotype was seen ten or more times. CDR3 sequence reads: CASGGAENEQFF. In DNA, the CDR3 is TGTGCCAGCGGGGGGGCGGAGAATGAGCAGTTCTTC. V and J are TRBV9 and TRBJ2-1; D might be TRBD2 (7 bases). The CDR3 extends over 12 amino acids. V was clipped by 7 bases and J by 7 bases, with 12 bases between them. Germline CDR1 is SGDLS and CDR2 is YYNGEE. Variable domain in full (rest from reference TRBV9 and TRBJ2-1): DSGVTQTPKHLITATGQRVTLRCSPRSGDLSVYWYQQSLDQGLQFLIQYYNGEERAKGNILERFSAQQFPDLHSELNLSSLELGDSALYFCASGGAENEQFFGPGTRLTVL.

The V gene is TRBV4-1, the J gene TRBJ1-1; D is unclear. Germline-derived CDR1 and CDR2 are MGHRA and YSYEKL. The CDR3 has 13 residues. V was shortened by 7 bases and J by 1 base, with 10 bases between the two germline ends. In nucleotides, the CDR3 is TGCGCCAGCATGGCGGCCCCGAACACTGAAGCTTTCTTT. Its protein product is CASMAAPNTEAFF.

This clonotype was detected a few times. The chain is built from TRBV12-3 or TRBV12-4 and TRBJ2-7, with 8 nucleotides matching TRBD2. There are 12 residues in the CDR3. The V and J ends lost 10 bases and 0 bases, in that order; junction bases with no gene match: 2. The CDR3 DNA sequence: TGTGCCATCGGGAGGGGCTCCTACGAGCAGTACTTC. Translated, it gives CAIGRGSYEQYF.

For this clonotype: The germline gene is not matched at one end of the junction; a read error may be the cause. The chain employs TRBV20-1 and TRBJ2-5; 7 bases align to TRBD2. The CDR3 totals 14 residues. The V gene's germline CDR1 is DFQATT and CDR2 SNEGSKA (reference sequence). CDR3 sequence: CSAFRAGDQETQYF. In nucleotides, the CDR3 is TGCAGTGCTTTCCGGGCGGGGGACCAGGAGACCCAGTACTTC.

The CDR3: CASSLQTPGDYGYTF. In DNA form, the CDR3 reads TGCGCCAGCAGCTTACAGACCCCGGGGGACTATGGCTACACCTTC. This chain uses TRBV5-1 with TRBJ1-2; D possibly corresponds to TRBD1 (5 bases). Germline CDR1 SGHRS, CDR2 YFSETQ. The germline V and J ends were trimmed by 2 bases and 3 bases, with 14 bases remaining between them. CDR3 length equals 15 residues.

This clonotype has just a few counts. V usage is TRBV14 and J usage is TRBJ2-5; 7 positions match TRBD1. Germline V gene data show CDR1 as SGHDN and CDR2 as FVKESK. This CDR3 spans 15 amino acids. V lost 3 bases, J lost 4 bases, and 8 bases stayed unmatched. The CDR3: CASSQVPYRGETQYF. DNA for the CDR3: TGTGCCAGCAGCCAGGTACCCTACAGGGGAGAGACCCAGTACTTC.

This chain connects TRBV20-1 to TRBJ1-1; D perhaps matches TRBD1 (6 bases). Germline CDR1 is DFQATT and CDR2 is SNEGSKA (reference sequence). Trimming shortened V by 3 bases and J by 4 bases, and 12 bases separated the two germline ends. The CDR3 runs 13 residues. This CDR3 is CSARDSWGTEAFF. The CDR3 nucleotides are TGCAGTGCTAGGGACAGCTGGGGCACTGAAGCTTTCTTT.

The V gene is TRBV6-2 or TRBV6-3, the J gene TRBJ2-7; 10 bases fit TRBD1. The junction had 6 bases not matched to a gene; V was cut back by 6 bases and J by 4 bases. This CDR3 is 14 amino acids long. Germline V lookup: CDR1 MNHEY, CDR2 SVGEGT. The DNA for the CDR3 is TGTGCCAGCAGAGGGACAGGGGATAAGTACGAGCAGTACTTC. It yields the protein CASRGTGDKYEQYF.

The V and J genes are TRBV7-9 and TRBJ1-2; a possible D gene is TRBD1 (6 bases). From germline, CDR1 is SEHNR and CDR2 FQNEAQ (reference sequence). This CDR3 has 14 residues. V was shortened by 5 bases and J by 7 bases, with 17 bases between the two germline ends. CDR3 in DNA: TGTGCCAGCAGCCTCCAGGAGGGGGATCTTGGCTACACCTTC. It encodes CASSLQEGDLGYTF. Filled out from reference TRBV7-9 and TRBJ1-2, the complete variable domain reads DTGVSQNPRHKITKRGQNVTFRCDPISEHNRLYWYRQTLGQGPEFLTYFQNEAQLEKSRLLSDRFSAERPKGSFSTLEIQRTEQGDSAMYLCASSLQEGDLGYTFGSGTRLTVV.

This chain connects TRBV29-1 to TRBJ1-4; D might be TRBD1 (5 bases). Germline loops: CDR1 SQVTM, CDR2 ANQGSEA. CDR3 length equals 12 residues. The V end lost 1 base, the J end lost 6 bases, and 6 bases lay between the germline ends. The CDR3 sequence: CSVEGGDEKLFF. CDR3 coding DNA: TGCAGCGTTGAAGGGGGCGATGAAAAACTGTTTTTT.

V is TRBV24-1 and J is TRBJ2-1, with D unresolved. The germline V gene encodes CDR1 KGHDR and CDR2 SFDVKD. V gave up 0 bases and J gave up 7 bases, with 12 bases separating them. The CDR3 consists of 15 residues. This CDR3 reads CATSDLPAVRNEQFF. DNA of the CDR3: TGTGCCACCAGTGATTTGCCGGCCGTTCGGAATGAGCAGTTCTTC.

This clonotype was detected once. One end of the junction is discordant with germline, which a read error may explain. This chain joins TRBV25-1 and TRBJ1-4, with TRBD1 as a possible D gene (5 bases). The CDR3 sequence is 14 residues long. In germline, CDR1 is MGHDK, CDR2 SYGVNS. In nucleotides, the CDR3 is TGTTCCAGCAGCGCCACCTCCTTTGGGGACAAACTGTTTTTT. Its translation is CSSSATSFGDKLFF.

This clonotype was seen ten or more times. The rearrangement links TRBV2 to TRBJ1-5, with D unresolved. This CDR3 comprises 15 residues. Germline V gene sequence: CDR1 SNHLY, CDR2 FYNNEI. V was clipped by 7 bases and J by 2 bases, with 15 bases between them. CDR3 in DNA: TGTGCCAGCAAAGGATCAGAGATGGGCAATCAGCCCCAGCATTTT. Translation: CASKGSEMGNQPQHF.

The chain couples TRBV10-3 to TRBJ2-7; D gene unclear. CDR1 is ENHRY, CDR2 SYGVKD, per germline. The CDR3 is made up of 15 amino acids. V was pared by 4 bases and J by 0 bases, with 13 bases between. CDR3 sequence reads: CAISGESFSSYEQYF. In DNA form, the CDR3 reads TGTGCCATCAGTGGTGAGAGCTTCAGCTCCTACGAGCAGTACTTC.

This clonotype was detected a few times. The genes are TRBV12-3 or TRBV12-4 and TRBJ2-3; maybe TRBD1 (5 bases). The CDR3 runs 13 residues. Trimming removed 7 bases from V and 4 bases from J, with 12 bases in between. CDR3 sequence (DNA): TGTGCCAGCAACAAAGGGGAAGCAGATACGCAGTATTTT. The encoded protein is CASNKGEADTQYF.